The TCR beta chain under discussion was sequenced for a study of T cells after posttransplantation cyclophosphamide. General study results and limits: Skin or GI-infiltrating T cells shared few TRB sequences with blood. After PTCy, TRB diversity resembled that of CNI/methotrexate controls. Later post-transplant blood repertoires were often dominated by donor CD8+ memory clones.

Losses at the gene ends were 5 bases for V and 10 bases for J; bases not matched to a gene: 8. The CDR3 runs to 15 residues. CDR1 is SEHNR and CDR2 is FQNEAQ in the germline V gene (reference sequence). Libraries were prepared by immunoSEQ multiplex PCR; TCRdb keeps only in-frame clonotypes and omits some of them. The sample includes about 22,000 clones, 73% of them seen just once. About this clone itself: Its matching antigen is unknown.

On the day of bone marrow donation, the related graft donor provided peripheral blood. The V call is TRBV7-9, the J call TRBJ1-6; 10 nucleotides agree with TRBD1. The origin of this receptor is a woman aged 55 to 70 in good health, CMV-negative, and a related stem cell transplant donor. What was sequenced was memory CD4+ T cells sorted from PBMCs. The CDR3 loop is CASSRGDRGESPLHF. For the CDR3, the DNA is TGTGCCAGCAGCCGGGGGGACAGGGGAGAGTCACCCCTCCACTTT.